This TCR beta chain was documented in a study of cytomegalovirus exposure and HLA in healthy donors. General observations from the study: Common viral pathogens seemed to be connected with several of the most significant clusters, according to a later analysis. In vitro experiments confirmed that a few CMV-associated chains were specific for CMV antigens.

Both 60 Vbeta primers and 13 Jbeta primers went into the PCR. Original handling: Among the unique TCR beta chains that a later analysis counted, around 82 million in all, around 11 million were shared. Assay used: immunoSEQ multiplex PCR; TCRdb lists only in-frame clones, some missing. V and J calls and clone size follow that table, whereas D and trimming were derived from the DNA. The data contain 95,000 to 100,000 clones, around 83% of them singletons. Each donor's status was that of a healthy bone marrow donor. This clone occurred a few times. Antigen specificity is unknown. Germline trimming cut 4 bases from V and 4 bases from J; bases unmatched to any gene: 6. The germline gives CDR1 MGHRA, CDR2 YSYEKL. CDR3 length: 15 amino acids.

The chain links TRBV4-1 to TRBJ1-5; TRBD1 matches 8 bases. The receptor's source is a man aged 30 to 45 in good health and CMV-seronegative. Sequenced sample: PBMCs. CDR3 in DNA: TGCGCCAGCAGCCTACCAGGGGGCGGAAATCAGCCCCAGCATTTT. Protein sequence: CASSLPGGGNQPQHF.